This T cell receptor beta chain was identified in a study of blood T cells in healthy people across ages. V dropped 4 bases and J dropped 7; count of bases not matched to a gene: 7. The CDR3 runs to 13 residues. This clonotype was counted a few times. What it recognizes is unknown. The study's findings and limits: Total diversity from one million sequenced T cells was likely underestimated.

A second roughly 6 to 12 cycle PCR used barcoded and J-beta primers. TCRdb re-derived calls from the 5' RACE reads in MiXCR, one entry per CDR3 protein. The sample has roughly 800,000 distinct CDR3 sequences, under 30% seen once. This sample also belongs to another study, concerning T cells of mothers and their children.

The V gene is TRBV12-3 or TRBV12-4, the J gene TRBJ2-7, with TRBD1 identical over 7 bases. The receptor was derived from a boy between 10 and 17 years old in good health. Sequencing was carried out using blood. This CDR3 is CASSYEGAPEQYF. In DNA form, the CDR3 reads TGTGCCAGCAGTTATGAGGGGGCTCCTGAGCAGTACTTC.